This T cell receptor (beta chain) was sequenced in a study of identical twins. Template switching added a universal primer site, and cDNA bore unique molecular identifiers. TCRdb processed the 5' RACE reads anew with MiXCR; each CDR3 protein has one entry. The sample holds around 250,000 distinct CDR3 sequences, about 13% seen once. The CDR3 spans 21 residues. Study conclusions and caveats: An excess of low generation probability was shown by twin-shared out-of-frame alpha sequences. Abundant beta clonotypes from cord blood had fewer insertions, unlike memory repertoires, which showed none.

The table lists this clonotype with many counts. Its antigen remains unidentified. The sample was also reused in another study, on yellow fever vaccine responses in identical twins.

The sequenced sample was memory (CD45RO+) T cells sorted from blood. This receptor was identified in a woman in her late teens or twenties in good health. The genes are TRBV1 and TRBJ1-1. TRBV1 is a listed pseudogene. CDR3 residues: CTSSQDLGEPIPPYMNTEAFF. CDR3 bases: TGCACCAGCAGCCAAGATCTCGGCGAACCTATCCCTCCCTACATGAACACTGAAGCTTTCTTT.